The source of this T cell receptor (beta chain) is a study of OX40 agonist ivuxolimab in advanced cancers. Overall study findings and caveats: The mean number of expanded clones was higher in CD8+ T cells than in CD4+.

Generated by immunoSEQ multiplex PCR, the TCRdb table keeps only in-frame clones and is missing some. This table has about 49,000 clones, about 75% appearing once. Turning to this clone: The antigen is not known.

The CDR3 is made up of 14 amino acids. Looked up from germline, CDR1 is SEHNR and CDR2 is FQNEAQ (reference sequence). V lost 5 bases to trimming and J lost 5 bases, with 10 bases between them. The TCR comes from an adult with an advanced solid tumor such as melanoma, head and neck, liver or kidney cancer. The V call is TRBV7-9, the J call TRBJ1-6; no clear D. Material: CD4+ or CD8+ T cells sorted from blood, obtained in a trial of the OX40 agonist ivuxolimab. The CDR3 coding sequence is TGTGCCAGCAGCCTAATTGGGCATAATTCACCCCTCCACTTT. It specifies CASSLIGHNSPLHF.